This T cell receptor (beta chain) was sequenced during a study of regulatory T cells in long-lasting Graves disease. Study-wide context: Over 5 years on antithyroid drugs plus positive TSH receptor antibodies marked Graves' disease as persistent.

Study results and limitations: The study found persistent patients shared more public clonotypes (around 2,500) than new patients (roughly 880). Limited samples may have lowered accuracy.

Arm-PCR of CDR3 regions and iRepertoire HTBI primers were used to build TCR beta libraries. MiXCR was run by TCRdb on the multiplex PCR reads, yielding one entry per CDR3 protein. The sample contains about 470,000 distinct CDR3 sequences, under 25% of which appear only once. Germline CDR1 SGHAT, CDR2 FQNNGV. Trimming cost V 5 bases and J 0 bases, with 13 bases left between them. The CDR3 is made up of 15 amino acids. As regards this clonotype: Its antigen remains unknown.

The time point denotes: persistent/refractory GD, antithyroid drugs over 5 years with positive TRAb. There was RNA extracted from PBMCs, and the TCR library was made from it. It was by American Thyroid Association guidelines that Graves' disease was diagnosed. V and J are TRBV11-2 and TRBJ1-1; the D is unclear. The receptor comes from a female donor with Graves disease. The starting material was peripheral blood mononuclear cells (PBMCs), obtained when the disease was refractory, from a patient treated with antithyroid drugs. This CDR3 is CASSRSIRMNTEAFF. The CDR3 DNA follows: TGTGCCAGCAGCAGATCCATCCGGATGAACACTGAAGCTTTCTTT.